The text below deals with one T cell receptor beta chain. This sample is drawn from a study of blood T cell repertoires in COVID-19. Turning to the study itself: Whether acute or convalescent, the COVID-19 samples came from the United States, Italy and Spain. T cells, B-cell-depleted T cells, or PBMCs provided the cDNA or gDNA that served as material.

Authors' methods: Estimation of nucleated cell counts relied on the amplification of reference gene primers. Clones were read by immunoSEQ multiplex PCR, and TCRdb kept only the in-frame ones, dropping some. V and J calls and clone size are given by that table; D and trimming were obtained from the DNA. The sample lists some 250,000 clones; roughly nine tenths were seen once. Cohorts were determined from participant-reported clinical history. The V gene's germline CDR1 is SGHDT and CDR2 YYEEEE. Trimming took off 2 bases at V and 2 bases at J, with 8 bases between the two ends. This CDR3 has 14 amino acids.

The gene calls are TRBV5-6 and TRBJ1-3; D may be TRBD1 (5 bases). This TCR came from a human donor in a cohort exposed to, infected with or recovered from COVID-19 (not recorded which). The donor label of this sample is uncertain. Sample: PBMCs or T cells enriched from blood (not recorded which). CDR3 loop: CASSFGGTGNTIYF. CDR3 nucleotide sequence: TGTGCCAGCAGCTTTGGGGGGACTGGAAACACCATATATTTT.